The entry below describes one T cell receptor (beta chain). Its antigen is unidentified. J was trimmed by 4 bases and V by 6 bases; bases with no gene match: 9. Looked up from germline, CDR1 is MNHEY and CDR2 is SMNVEV (reference sequence). This CDR3 comprises 15 residues. This specimen belongs to a study of glioma-infiltrating T cells. The study, taken as a whole, reports: Above-expected tissue-blood divergence occurred in all gliomas, most in low-grade ones. CDR3 overlap between tissue and blood was very small.

The iRepertoire nested amplicon-rescue multiplex PCR amplified TCR alpha and beta CDR3s from RNA. Input was about 95-400 ng of tissue mRNA or PBMC total RNA. TCRdb ran MiXCR on the multiplex PCR reads and lists one entry per CDR3 protein. Seen here are 15,000 to 20,000 distinct CDR3 sequences, roughly 60% observed once, and the top ten hold approximately 40%. The chain is built from TRBV27 and TRBJ1-1; TRBD1 matches 9 bases. Sequences were obtained from glioma tissue, nonneoplastic brain tissue, or PBMCs (not recorded which). This TCR was sampled from a human donor with low-grade glioma or glioblastoma, undergoing nonglioma brain surgery, or in good health (not recorded which). CDR3 residues: CASRPRDRVGTEAFF. Written as DNA, the CDR3 is TGTGCCAGCAGGCCTCGGGACAGGGTGGGCACTGAAGCTTTCTTT.